The 21 T cell receptor beta chains reported below all come from one sample, sequenced in a study of Graves' ophthalmopathy and Graves' hyperthyroidism. Amplified material comprised TCR beta CDR3 regions derived from RNA transcripts. After a first-round RT-PCR with HTBI primers, a second-round multiplex PCR was run. MiXCR was run by TCRdb on the multiplex PCR reads, yielding one entry per CDR3 protein. The repertoire has more than 550,000 distinct CDR3 sequences, roughly 41% of them found once; the top ten carry under 3.5%. The sequencing sample was made of peripheral blood. Receptor source: an adult man with Graves' ophthalmopathy.

In regard to this clonotype: A much larger clone differs from this one at a single base, so this may be a read error. The CDR3 loop reads CASSLLWGPYQETQYF. The CDR3 coding sequence is TGTGCCAGCAGCTTATTATGGGGCCCCTACCAAGAGACCCAGTACTTC. The rearrangement links TRBV7-9 to TRBJ2-5, with a tentative D call TRBD1 (5 bases). The V end was cut by 2 bases, the J end by 0 bases, with 13 bases between. Germline V CDR1 and CDR2: SEHNR, FQNEAQ (reference sequence). The CDR3 totals 16 residues. The entire variable domain, with the rest obtained from reference TRBV7-9 and TRBJ2-5, is as follows: DTGVSQNPRHKITKRGQNVTFRCDPISEHNRLYWYRQTLGQGPEFLTYFQNEAQLEKSRLLSDRFSAERPKGSFSTLEIQRTEQGDSAMYLCASSLLWGPYQETQYFGPGTRLLVL.

Of note for this clonotype: Germline is not matched at one junction end, which may reflect a read error. The chain combines TRBV6-6 with TRBJ1-2; D not certain. Per germline, CDR1 MNHNY and CDR2 SVGAGI (reference sequence). The CDR3 consists of 13 residues. In nucleotides, the CDR3 is TGTGCCAGCAGTGACTCGAGTGGGAATGGCTACACCTTC. Translated: CASSDSSGNGYTF.

The chain has TRBV7-2 and TRBJ2-5, with 9 positions matching TRBD2. Germline assignment: CDR1 SGHTA and CDR2 FQGNSA. The CDR3 runs 16 residues. The V gene end was trimmed by 0 bases and the J gene end by 1 base; junction bases not matched to a gene: 3. CDR3 nucleotide sequence: TGTGCCAGCAGCTTAGCGGCTAGCGGGACCCAAGAGACCCAGTACTTC. Encoded protein: CASSLAASGTQETQYF.

This chain links TRBV6-2 or TRBV6-3 with TRBJ1-1, with D perhaps matching TRBD1 (5 bases). The V end was cut by 1 base, the J end by 0 bases, with 6 bases between. Germline V lookup: CDR1 MNHEY, CDR2 SVGEGT. CDR3 length: 14 amino acids. In nucleotides, the CDR3 is TGTGCCAGCAGTTACTGGGGCCTGAACACTGAAGCTTTCTTT. As protein: CASSYWGLNTEAFF.

This clonotype was seen a handful of times. V is TRBV6-2 or TRBV6-3 and J is TRBJ2-7; D is ambiguous. Germline V gene sequence: CDR1 MNHEY, CDR2 SVGEGT. CDR3 length: 12 amino acids. Trimming removed 5 bases at V and 0 bases at J, with 5 bases between. The CDR3 loop is CASSVISYEQYF. The CDR3 DNA follows: TGTGCCAGCAGTGTCATCTCCTACGAGCAGTACTTC.

About this clonotype: This could be a read error, since a much larger clone is one nucleotide away. This chain uses TRBV20-1 with TRBJ1-2, with 8 bases aligning to TRBD1. The CDR3 sequence is 15 residues long. Germline CDR1 and CDR2: DFQATT and SNEGSKA (reference sequence). The J segment lost 4 bases and the V segment lost 4 bases, leaving 11 bases of the junction unmatched. CDR3 DNA: TGCAGTGCTATGGACCACAGGGGGTCGGGCTATGGCTACACCTTC. Its protein product is CSAMDHRGSGYGYTF.

The chain links TRBV2 to TRBJ1-2; TRBD1 matches at 8 bases. Germline V gene sequence: CDR1 SNHLY, CDR2 FYNNEI. Trimming took 8 bases from V and 4 from J; bases not matched to a gene: 12. The CDR3 covers 15 residues. In nucleotides, the CDR3 is TGTGCCAGCTCAGTGGACAGGGCCAGCGGCTATGGCTACACCTTC. Its protein product is CASSVDRASGYGYTF.

The rearrangement uses TRBV10-3 and TRBJ2-7, with 8 bases lining up with TRBD1. After removal of 2 bases from V and 7 bases from J, the junction contained 10 bases not matched to a gene. CDR1 is ENHRY, CDR2 SYGVKD, per germline. The CDR3 has 15 residues. CDR3 in amino acids: CAISEGTGQVGEQYF. The DNA of the CDR3 is TGTGCCATCAGTGAGGGGACAGGACAAGTCGGGGAGCAGTACTTC.

This clonotype was found once. The V gene is TRBV7-9, the J gene TRBJ1-4, with D perhaps TRBD1 (5 bases). The V and J ends lost 7 bases and 8 bases respectively, with 14 bases between them. CDR1 SEHNR and CDR2 FQNEAQ come from the germline V gene (reference sequence). This CDR3 is 13 amino acids long. CDR3 nucleotides: TGTGCCAGCACCCTAACAGGAAGGGAAAAACTGTTTTTT. Residues: CASTLTGREKLFF.

The chain employs TRBV6-5 and TRBJ2-2, with a weak D call TRBD1 (7 bases). Germline V gene lookup returns CDR1 MNHEY and CDR2 SVGAGI. With 7 bases removed from V and 8 bases from J, the gap between germline ends came to 23 bases. CDR3 length equals 16 residues. Here the CDR3 reads CASTHGGAGGLGELFF. The CDR3 DNA reads as TGTGCCAGCACTCACGGAGGGGCAGGGGGATTAGGGGAGCTGTTTTTT.

The chain carries TRBV6-6 and TRBJ2-6; D is possibly TRBD2 (5 bases). CDR1 and CDR2 (germline): MNHNY, SVGAGI (reference sequence). Between the trimmed V and J ends, which lost 0 bases and 11 bases, there was a span of 11 bases. The CDR3 is 14 residues long. In DNA form, the CDR3 reads TGTGCCAGCAGTTACTCGCGGCTAGCCTACGTCCTGACTTTC. It is translated as CASSYSRLAYVLTF.

Regarding this clonotype: No conserved phenylalanine or tryptophan is present at the end of the CDR3, so a read error is the likely explanation. This chain joins TRBV11-1 and TRBJ2-7; a possible D gene is TRBD2 (6 bases). V was shortened by 3 bases and J by 4 bases, with 16 bases between the two germline ends. The CDR3 extends over 15 amino acids. In germline, CDR1 is SGHAT, CDR2 FQDESV (reference sequence). For the CDR3, the DNA is TGTGCCAGCAGCTTTTATTGGGGGGACGTTTACGAGCAGTACTCC. This codes for CASSFYWGDVYEQYS.

This chain connects TRBV12-5 to TRBJ2-7; D is ambiguous. Trimming shortened V by 6 bases and J by 2 bases, and 14 bases separated the two germline ends. Looked up from germline, CDR1 is LGHNT and CDR2 is FRNRAP. The CDR3 has 14 amino acids. As DNA, the CDR3 is TGTGCTAGTGGCCCCGCCGGCGCTACCTACGAGCAGTACTTC. As protein: CASGPAGATYEQYF.

This clonotype was picked up many times. The rearrangement uses TRBV7-3 and TRBJ2-7, with 7 bases aligning to TRBD1. Trimming took 5 bases from V and 6 from J; bases not matched to a gene: 4. This CDR3 is 12 amino acids long. The germline gives CDR1 SGHTA, CDR2 FQGTGA. The CDR3: CASSVPGGEQYF. DNA for the CDR3: TGTGCCAGCAGCGTTCCAGGGGGCGAGCAGTACTTC.

About this clonotype itself: This clone may be a read error of a much larger clone one base away. The genes are TRBV29-1 and TRBJ2-2, with TRBD1 as a possible D gene (6 bases). This CDR3 is built from 13 residues. Germline-derived CDR1 and CDR2 are SQVTM and ANQGSEA. CDR3 in DNA: TGCGGCATGGAGGACAGAACGACCGGGGAGCTGTTTTTT. Amino acids: CGMEDRTTGELFF.

The rearrangement links TRBV11-2 to TRBJ1-6, with D unresolved. Per germline, CDR1 SGHAT and CDR2 FQNNGV. The V and J ends lost 2 bases and 9 bases respectively, with 8 bases between them. The CDR3 length is 13 residues. DNA for the CDR3: TGTGCCAGCAGCTTAACAGAGTTTTCACCCCTCCACTTT. The encoded protein is CASSLTEFSPLHF.

This chain connects TRBV2 to TRBJ2-3; D remains ambiguous. Between the trimmed V and J ends, which lost 5 bases and 6 bases, there was a span of 6 bases. The CDR3 extends over 11 amino acids. Looked up from germline, CDR1 is SNHLY and CDR2 is FYNNEI. In nucleotides, the CDR3 is TGTGCCAGCAGTAAAGGGGATACGCAGTATTTT. This translates into CASSKGDTQYF. The variable domain in full, with the rest retrieved from reference TRBV2 and TRBJ2-3, is EPEVTQTPSHQVTQMGQEVILRCVPISNHLYFYWYRQILGQKVEFLVSFYNNEISEKSEIFDDQFSVERPDGSNFTLKIRSTKLEDSAMYFCASSKGDTQYFGPGTRLTVL.

Worth noting for this clonotype: In this CDR3 the conserved last residue, phenylalanine or tryptophan, is missing, so a read error is likely. V is TRBV7-3 and J is TRBJ2-2; 9 nucleotides match TRBD1. Germline lookup yields CDR1 SGHTA and CDR2 FQGTGA. This CDR3 spans 16 amino acids. The V segment lost 2 bases and the J segment 0 bases; nucleotides outside the gene matches: 1. CDR3 in amino acids: CASSLGTGTNTGELFY. CDR3 coding DNA: TGTGCCAGCAGCTTAGGGACAGGGACGAACACCGGGGAGCTGTTTTAT.

The CDR3, as DNA: TGCAGTGCTAGACTTCACCTGGACACTGAAGCTTTCTTT. Translating gives CSARLHLDTEAFF. The gene calls are TRBV20-1 and TRBJ1-1; D not resolved. The CDR3 sequence is 13 residues long. CDR1 is DFQATT, CDR2 SNEGSKA, per germline (reference sequence). Trimming stripped 2 bases from V and 3 bases from J, with 10 bases between.

The rearrangement uses TRBV7-9 and TRBJ2-6; D tentatively fits TRBD1 or TRBD2 (5 bases each). CDR3 length: 15 amino acids. Germline V lookup: CDR1 SEHNR, CDR2 FQNEAQ (reference sequence). Trimming removed 5 bases at V and 6 bases at J, with 14 bases between. For the CDR3, the DNA is TGTGCCAGCAGCCAAGGTGGGGGAACGGCCAACGTCCTGACTTTC. Translation gives CASSQGGGTANVLTF.

The chain recombines TRBV11-2 with TRBJ2-2; 7 nucleotides line up with TRBD2. J gave up 5 bases and V 4 bases, and 10 bases lay outside the gene matches. Per germline, CDR1 SGHAT and CDR2 FQNNGV. This CDR3 contains 16 residues. In DNA, the CDR3 is TGTGCCAGCAGCTACCTGGCGGGAGTCGGTACCGGGGAGCTGTTTTTT. It is translated as CASSYLAGVGTGELFF.